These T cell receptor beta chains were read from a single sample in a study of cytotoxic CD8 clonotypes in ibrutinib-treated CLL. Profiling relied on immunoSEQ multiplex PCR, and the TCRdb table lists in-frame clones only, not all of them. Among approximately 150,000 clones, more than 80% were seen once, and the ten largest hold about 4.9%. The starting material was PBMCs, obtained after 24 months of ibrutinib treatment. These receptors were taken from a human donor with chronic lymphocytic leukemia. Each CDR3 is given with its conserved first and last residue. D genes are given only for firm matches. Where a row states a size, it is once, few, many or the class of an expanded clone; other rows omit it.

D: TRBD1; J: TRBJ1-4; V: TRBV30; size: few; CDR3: CAWSGQGGVGEKLFF; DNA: TGTGCCTGGAGTGGACAGGGCGGTGTGGGGGAAAAACTGTTTTTT
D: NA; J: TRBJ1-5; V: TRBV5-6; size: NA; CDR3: CASSFGWGDNQPQHF; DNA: TGTGCCAGCAGCTTCGGCTGGGGCGATAATCAGCCCCAGCATTTT
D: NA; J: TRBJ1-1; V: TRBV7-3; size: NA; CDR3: CASSLDSRNTEAFF; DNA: TGTGCCAGCAGCTTGGACTCCAGGAACACTGAAGCTTTCTTT
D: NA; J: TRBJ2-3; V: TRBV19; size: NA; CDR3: CASSMRSSTDTQYF; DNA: TGTGCCAGTAGTATGCGTAGCAGTACAGATACGCAGTATTTT
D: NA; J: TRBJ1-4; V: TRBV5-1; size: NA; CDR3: CASTESGRLNLNEKLFF; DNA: TGCGCCAGCACCGAATCGGGACGTCTGAACCTTAATGAAAAACTGTTTTTT
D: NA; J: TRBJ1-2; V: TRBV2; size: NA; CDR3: CASSPAGVENYGYTF; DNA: TGTGCCAGCAGTCCTGCAGGGGTTGAGAACTATGGCTACACCTTC
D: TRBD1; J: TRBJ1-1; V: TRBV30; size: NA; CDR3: CACRGDRAMNTEAFF; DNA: TGTGCCTGTAGAGGAGACAGGGCTATGAACACTGAAGCTTTCTTT
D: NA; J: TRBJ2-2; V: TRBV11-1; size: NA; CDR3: CASSLGGFTGELFF; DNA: TGTGCCAGCAGCTTGGGAGGTTTCACCGGGGAGCTGTTTTTT
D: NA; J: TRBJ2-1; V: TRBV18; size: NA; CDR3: CASSRNRDPYNEQFF; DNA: TGTGCCAGCTCTCGAAACCGAGACCCCTACAATGAGCAGTTCTTC
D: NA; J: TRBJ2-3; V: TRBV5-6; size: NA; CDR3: CASSPPQGTDTQYF; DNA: TGTGCCAGCAGCCCACCTCAGGGCACAGATACGCAGTATTTT
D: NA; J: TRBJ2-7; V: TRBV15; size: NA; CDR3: CATSRDRASPEQYF; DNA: TGTGCCACCAGCAGAGATCGTGCAAGCCCTGAGCAGTACTTC
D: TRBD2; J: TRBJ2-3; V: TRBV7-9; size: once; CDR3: CASSLPFSGSTDTQYF; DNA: TGTGCCAGCAGCCTACCGTTTAGCGGGAGTACAGATACGCAGTATTTT
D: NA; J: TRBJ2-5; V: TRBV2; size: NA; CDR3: CASSGATGQETQYF; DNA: TGTGCCAGCAGTGGGGCCACCGGACAAGAGACCCAGTACTTC
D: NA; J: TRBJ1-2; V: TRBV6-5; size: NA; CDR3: CASSDPGPFSGYTF; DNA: TGTGCCAGTAGCGACCCGGGCCCTTTTTCCGGCTACACCTTC
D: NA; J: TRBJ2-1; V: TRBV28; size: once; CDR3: CASSLTGDRSDEQFF; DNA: TGTGCCAGCAGTTTAACTGGGGATCGATCAGATGAGCAGTTCTTC
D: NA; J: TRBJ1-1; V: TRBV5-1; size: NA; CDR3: CASSLGAGTEAFF; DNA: TGCGCCAGCAGCTTGGGGGCCGGGACTGAAGCTTTCTTT
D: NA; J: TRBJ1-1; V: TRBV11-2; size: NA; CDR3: CASSLGHRGITEAFF; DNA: TGTGCCAGCAGCTTAGGCCACCGAGGCATCACTGAAGCTTTCTTT
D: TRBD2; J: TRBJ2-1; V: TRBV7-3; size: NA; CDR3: CASSSSGRGNNEQFF; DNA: TGTGCCAGCAGCTCTAGCGGGAGGGGCAACAATGAGCAGTTCTTC
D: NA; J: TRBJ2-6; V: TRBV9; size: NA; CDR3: CASSLLSSGANVLTF; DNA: TGTGCCAGCAGTCTCTTGTCGTCTGGGGCCAACGTCCTGACTTTC
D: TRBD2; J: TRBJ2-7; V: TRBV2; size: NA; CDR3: CASSSDGLAAYEQYF; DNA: TGTGCCAGCAGTTCAGATGGGCTAGCGGCCTACGAGCAGTACTTC
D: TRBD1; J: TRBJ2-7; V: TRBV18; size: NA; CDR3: CASSPPLQGAGEQYF; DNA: TGTGCCAGCTCACCACCACTACAGGGGGCGGGGGAGCAGTACTTC
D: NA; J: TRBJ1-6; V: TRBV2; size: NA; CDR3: CASSEEETVYSPLHF; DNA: TGTGCCAGCAGTGAAGAGGAGACGGTATATTCACCCCTCCACTTT
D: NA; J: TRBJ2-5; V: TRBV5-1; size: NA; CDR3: CASSLGRETQYF; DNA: TGCGCCAGCAGCTTAGGGAGGGAGACCCAGTACTTC
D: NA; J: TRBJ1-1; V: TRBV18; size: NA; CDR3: CASSPPNRNLGTEAFF; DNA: TGTGCCAGCTCACCACCAAACAGGAACCTTGGAACTGAAGCTTTCTTT
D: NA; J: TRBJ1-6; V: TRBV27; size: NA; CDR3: CASSLSLLIRLNSPLHF; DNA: TGTGCCAGCAGTTTATCACTTCTGATCCGCCTTAATTCACCCCTCCACTTT
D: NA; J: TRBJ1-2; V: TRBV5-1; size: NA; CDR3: CASSYEGVYGYTF; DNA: TGCGCCAGCAGCTACGAGGGGGTATATGGCTACACCTTC
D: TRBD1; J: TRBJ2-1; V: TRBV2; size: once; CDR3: CASRRSGGSYNEQFF; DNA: TGTGCCAGCAGACGCTCAGGGGGCTCCTACAATGAGCAGTTCTTC
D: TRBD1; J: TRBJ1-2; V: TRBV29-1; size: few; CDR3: CSVERDRVRGYTF; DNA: TGCAGCGTTGAGCGGGACAGGGTCAGAGGCTACACCTTC
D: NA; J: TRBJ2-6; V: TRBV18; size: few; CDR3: CASSPLQGTSGANVLTF; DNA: TGTGCCAGCTCACCTCTACAGGGTACCTCTGGGGCCAACGTCCTGACTTTC
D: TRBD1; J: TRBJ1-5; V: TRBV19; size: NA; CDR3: CASSRQGSNQPQHF; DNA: TGTGCCAGTAGTCGACAGGGGAGCAATCAGCCCCAGCATTTT
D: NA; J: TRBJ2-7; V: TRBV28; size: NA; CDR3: CASSDRFGGYEQYF; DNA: TGTGCCAGCAGTGACAGGTTTGGCGGGTACGAGCAGTACTTC
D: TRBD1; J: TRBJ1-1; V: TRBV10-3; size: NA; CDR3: CAISDPGQMNTEAFF; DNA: TGTGCCATCAGTGATCCGGGACAGATGAACACTGAAGCTTTCTTT
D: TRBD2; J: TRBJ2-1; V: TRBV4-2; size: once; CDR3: CASSRTSGDEQFF; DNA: TGTGCCAGCAGCCGGACTAGCGGGGATGAGCAGTTCTTC
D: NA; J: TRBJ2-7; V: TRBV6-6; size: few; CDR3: CASSFTGYEQYF; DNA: TGTGCCAGCAGTTTTACAGGCTACGAGCAGTACTTC
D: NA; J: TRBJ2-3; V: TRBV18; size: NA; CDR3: CASFPRRGQTDTQYF; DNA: TGTGCCAGCTTTCCGCGCAGGGGCCAAACAGATACGCAGTATTTT
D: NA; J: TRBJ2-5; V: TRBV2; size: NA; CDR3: CATQWQSGGQETQYF; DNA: TGTGCCACCCAGTGGCAGTCGGGTGGCCAAGAGACCCAGTACTTC
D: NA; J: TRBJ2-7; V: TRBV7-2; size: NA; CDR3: CASSRTITGREQYF; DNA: TGTGCCAGCAGCAGGACCATTACAGGGCGCGAGCAGTACTTC
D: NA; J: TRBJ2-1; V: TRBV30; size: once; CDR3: CAWSVNSYNEQFF; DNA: TGTGCCTGGAGTGTAAACAGCTACAATGAGCAGTTCTTC